The 5 T cell receptor beta chains presented below share a single source sample, sequenced in a study of T cell repertoires in ileal Crohn's disease. Time point denoted: inflamed ileum from the surgical specimen. TCRdb's copy holds only in-frame clones and misses some; the assay was immunoSEQ multiplex PCR. The sample records several thousand clones, around 85% being singletons. Sequencing input: ileal tissue. These receptors all come from an adult with Crohn's disease.

The chain is built from TRBV2 and TRBJ1-3; tentatively, D is TRBD1 (6 bases). CDR1 is SNHLY, CDR2 FYNNEI, per germline. The V gene lost 3 bases and the J gene lost 2 bases, with 8 bases spanning the gap. This CDR3 spans 14 amino acids. CDR3 sequence: CASSDTGTGNTIYF. CDR3 bases: TGTGCCAGCAGTGACACAGGGACTGGAAACACCATATATTTT.

The chain recombines TRBV7-9 with TRBJ1-1; no clear D gene. Between the trimmed V and J ends, which lost 5 bases and 6 bases, there was a span of 19 bases. Germline lookup yields CDR1 SEHNR and CDR2 FQNEAQ (reference sequence). CDR3 length: 15 amino acids. CDR3 nucleotides: TGTGCCAGCAGCCCCAGTCTACGAGTAAAGGCTGAAGCTTTCTTT. Its protein is CASSPSLRVKAEAFF.

This clone was seen a handful of times. The rearrangement links TRBV19 to TRBJ2-7, with 9 positions matching TRBD1. After removal of 6 bases from V and 3 bases from J, the junction contained 15 bases not matched to a gene. CDR3 size: 17 residues. The germline gives CDR1 LNHDA, CDR2 SQIVND (reference sequence). Here the CDR3 reads CASSIYTGGASYYEQYF. The CDR3 region has the DNA TGTGCCAGTAGCATCTATACAGGGGGCGCATCCTACTACGAGCAGTACTTC.

This clone was observed once. The gene calls are TRBV6-5 and TRBJ1-1; 8 nucleotides line up with TRBD1. The CDR3 runs 15 residues. J lost 8 bases, V lost 6 bases, and 14 bases had no gene match. Germline V gene sequence: CDR1 MNHEY, CDR2 SVGAGI. The CDR3 DNA reads as TGTGCCAGCAGCCCTAACTCCTTCCCAGGGGGCGAAGCTTTCTTT. The encoded protein is CASSPNSFPGGEAFF.

The rearrangement links TRBV21-1 to TRBJ2-7; the D call TRBD1 from the table was never checked on the DNA. TRBV21-1 is a recognized pseudogene. The CDR3 loop spans 14 amino acids. CDR3 protein: CASSNPSRFYEQYF. CDR3 in DNA: TGTGCCAGCAGCAATCCTTCCAGATTCTACGAGCAGTACTTC.